The 2 T cell receptor beta chains reported below all come from one sample, sequenced in a study of T-cell reconstitution after alpha-beta-depleted transplantation in children. Construction of the TCRbeta library involved unique molecular identifiers. TCRdb analysed the PCR reads with MiXCR anew, one entry per CDR3 protein. The sample records roughly 200,000 distinct CDR3 sequences, around 6.8% being singletons. The sequencing used PBMCs from the stem cell graft donor, collected from the stem cell graft. The receptors stem from a human donor who donated a stem cell graft to a child with Wiskott-Aldrich syndrome.

This clonotype was observed a few times. The chain combines TRBV3-1 with TRBJ2-7; no clear D gene. V was pared by 4 bases and J by 6 bases, with 25 bases between. CDR3 length equals 17 residues. Germline CDR1 is LGHDT and CDR2 is YNNKEL (reference sequence). This chain's CDR3 is CASSRTDGPSGRAEQYF. For the CDR3, the DNA is TGTGCCAGCAGCCGGACGGACGGCCCTTCTGGCCGGGCCGAGCAGTACTTC.

The chain joins TRBV27 to TRBJ1-1; D is perhaps TRBD1 (5 bases). This CDR3 is built from 15 residues. V was trimmed by 6 bases and J by 1 base, leaving 15 bases between them. The V gene's germline CDR1 is MNHEY and CDR2 SMNVEV (reference sequence). This CDR3 is CASSLLTRGNTEAFF. The CDR3 coding sequence is TGTGCCAGCAGCCTCCTAACGAGGGGGAACACTGAAGCTTTCTTT.